The 21 T cell receptor beta chains reported below all come from one sample, sequenced in a study of blood T cell repertoires in COVID-19. Profiled with immunoSEQ multiplex PCR; TCRdb holds only in-frame clones, not every one. The table records around 250,000 clones, 80% to 90% of them present only once. Sequenced input: PBMCs or T cells enriched from blood (not recorded which). The receptors were gathered from a woman aged 45-65 years who had recovered from COVID-19.

In this sample, this clone turned up once. This chain joins TRBV27 and TRBJ1-1; D is possibly TRBD1 (5 bases). CDR3 length equals 14 residues. Trimming cost V 2 bases and J 2 bases, with 9 bases left between them. Germline loops: CDR1 MNHEY, CDR2 SMNVEV (reference sequence). The CDR3 loop is CASSLGGGNTEAFF. CDR3 sequence (DNA): TGTGCCAGCAGTTTAGGCGGGGGTAACACTGAAGCTTTCTTT.

The V and J genes are TRBV2 and TRBJ2-7; D is uncertain. Germline V gives CDR1 SNHLY, CDR2 FYNNEI. This CDR3 comprises 11 residues. V gave up 6 bases and J gave up 3 bases, with 6 bases separating them. This CDR3 is CASSPFYEQYF. The CDR3 DNA is TGTGCCAGCAGCCCATTCTACGAGCAGTACTTC.

This clone is a singleton in its sample. The rearrangement joins TRBV28 to TRBJ1-6, with D possibly TRBD1 on 5 matching bases. The germline V and J ends were trimmed by 3 bases and 3 bases, with 9 bases remaining between them. Per germline, CDR1 MDHEN and CDR2 SYDVKM. The CDR3 is made up of 15 amino acids. The CDR3 DNA is TGTGCCAGCAGTTTTGGCAGGGACTATAATTCACCCCTCCACTTT. Its translation is CASSFGRDYNSPLHF.

The chain is built from TRBV5-1 and TRBJ1-2, with TRBD1 matching over 7 bases. The germline CDR1 and CDR2 sequences are SGHRS and YFSETQ. The CDR3 length is 14 residues. V shed 0 bases, J shed 3 bases, and the junction held 2 bases outside the gene matches. CDR3 in amino acids: CASSLEGGDYGYTF. In DNA, the CDR3 is TGCGCCAGCAGCTTGGAAGGGGGCGACTATGGCTACACCTTC.

The V call is TRBV12-5, the J call TRBJ1-1, with a possible D match to TRBD1 (6 bases). Deletions cut 0 bases from V and 2 bases from J, with 16 bases between. CDR1 and CDR2 (germline): LGHNT, FRNRAP. This CDR3 comprises 17 residues. DNA for the CDR3: TGTGCTAGTGGTTTGGTACTGACAGGCGGATTTAACACTGAAGCTTTCTTT. Its translation: CASGLVLTGGFNTEAFF.

The chain carries TRBV18 and TRBJ2-7; D is undetermined. The CDR3 contains 13 residues. The germline gives CDR1 KGHSH, CDR2 LQKENI. V was trimmed by 4 bases and J by 0 bases, leaving 7 bases between them. CDR3 loop: CASSRPSSYEQYF. In nucleotides, the CDR3 is TGTGCCAGCTCACGACCGAGCTCCTACGAGCAGTACTTC.

The chain couples TRBV6-5 to TRBJ2-7; TRBD1 might be the D (6 bases). This CDR3 spans 16 amino acids. The germline V gene encodes CDR1 MNHEY and CDR2 SVGAGI. V was cut by 4 bases and J by 0 bases, with 16 bases left in between. CDR3 nucleotides: TGTGCCAGCAGTTCCAACAGGGTCCTCGCCTCCTACGAGCAGTACTTC. Protein: CASSSNRVLASYEQYF.

CDR3: CASSGRGGPYGYTF. For the CDR3, the DNA is TGTGCCAGCAGTGGGAGGGGGGGGCCTTATGGCTACACCTTC. V is TRBV28 and J is TRBJ1-2; possible D gene TRBD1, 6 bases. The CDR3 is 14 amino acids. Germline CDR1 reads MDHEN; CDR2 reads SYDVKM. V gave up 5 bases and J gave up 5 bases, with 15 bases separating them.

The rearrangement uses TRBV9 and TRBJ1-2; 7 bases line up with TRBD1. V shed 4 bases and J 1 base; nucleotides not matched to a gene: 7. This CDR3 is built from 15 residues. The germline CDR1 and CDR2 sequences are SGDLS and YYNGEE. CDR3 amino acids: CASSPRDSYNYGYTF. As DNA, the CDR3 is TGTGCCAGCAGCCCCCGGGACAGCTATAACTATGGCTACACCTTC. Full variable domain (rest looked up from reference TRBV9 and TRBJ1-2): DSGVTQTPKHLITATGQRVTLRCSPRSGDLSVYWYQQSLDQGLQFLIQYYNGEERAKGNILERFSAQQFPDLHSELNLSSLELGDSALYFCASSPRDSYNYGYTFGSGTRLTVV.

The rearrangement joins TRBV9 to TRBJ2-1; D unclear. CDR3 size: 13 residues. CDR1 and CDR2 (germline): SGDLS, YYNGEE. The ends were cut back, 0 bases at V and 9 bases at J, with 10 bases in the middle. CDR3 protein: CASSVVSSSEQFF. As DNA, the CDR3 is TGTGCCAGCAGCGTAGTATCGAGCTCTGAGCAGTTCTTC.

This chain joins TRBV3-1 (or the pseudogene TRBV3-2) and TRBJ2-7; TRBD1 aligns across 9 bases. V shed 3 bases and J 5 bases; nucleotides not matched to a gene: 11. Germline assignment: CDR1 LGHDT and CDR2 YNNKEL (reference sequence). The length of the CDR3 is 16 residues. DNA for the CDR3: TGTGCCAGCAGCCAGGCTACCGGGACAGGGTTCCACGAGCAGTACTTC. Its protein product is CASSQATGTGFHEQYF.

The CDR3 coding sequence is TGTGCCAGCAGCATTAGCGGGTCCCTACAGCGGGAGCAGTTCTTC. This encodes CASSISGSLQREQFF. The chain links TRBV7-9 to TRBJ2-1; TRBD2 matches at 7 bases. Germline loops: CDR1 SEHNR, CDR2 FQNEAQ (reference sequence). The V segment lost 5 bases and the J segment 10 bases; nucleotides outside the gene matches: 14. The length of the CDR3 is 15 residues.

The chain uses TRBV2 and TRBJ1-5, with 9 bases identical to TRBD1. Looked up from germline, CDR1 is SNHLY and CDR2 is FYNNEI. This CDR3 has 16 residues. With 6 bases clipped from V and 2 bases from J, the junction kept 8 bases outside the gene matches. Written as DNA, the CDR3 is TGTGCCAGCAGGGAGGGGACAGGGACGGGCAATCAGCCCCAGCATTTT. Translation gives CASREGTGTGNQPQHF. Looking up the rest from reference TRBV2 and TRBJ1-5 gives the full variable domain: EPEVTQTPSHQVTQMGQEVILRCVPISNHLYFYWYRQILGQKVEFLVSFYNNEISEKSEIFDDQFSVERPDGSNFTLKIRSTKLEDSAMYFCASREGTGTGNQPQHFGDGTRLSIL.

This CDR3 is CASSLYNYGYTF. The CDR3 nucleotides are TGTGCCAGCAGTTTGTATAACTATGGCTACACCTTC. The rearrangement joins TRBV12-3 or TRBV12-4 to TRBJ1-2; D gene unclear. The CDR3 spans 12 residues. Trimming pared 3 bases from V and 1 base from J, leaving 3 bases between.

The gene calls are TRBV5-4 and TRBJ2-3; 14 bases align to TRBD2. CDR1 SGHNT and CDR2 YYREEE come from the germline V gene (reference sequence). CDR3 length: 18 amino acids. V shed 0 bases, J shed 2 bases, and the junction held 5 bases outside the gene matches. In DNA form, the CDR3 reads TGTGCCAGCAGCTTGGGGACTAGCGGGAGGACAACCACAGATACGCAGTATTTT. It encodes CASSLGTSGRTTTDTQYF.

V and J are TRBV28 and TRBJ2-7, with 7 bases aligning to TRBD1. Germline-derived CDR1 and CDR2 are MDHEN and SYDVKM. Germline trimming cut 3 bases from V and 5 bases from J; bases unmatched to any gene: 10. The CDR3 consists of 15 residues. CDR3 nucleotides: TGTGCCAGCAGTTTTTTAAGTAGGACAGGTAACGAGCAGTACTTC. This encodes CASSFLSRTGNEQYF.

The rearrangement links TRBV7-3 to TRBJ1-5; D perhaps matches TRBD1 (5 bases). Germline loops: CDR1 SGHTA, CDR2 FQGTGA. Trimming left V 5 bases short and J 2 bases short, with 19 bases between. This CDR3 has 17 amino acids. CDR3 sequence: CASSEYRRGVGNQPQHF. The CDR3, as DNA: TGTGCCAGCAGCGAATACCGTAGGGGTGTTGGCAATCAGCCCCAGCATTTT.

This sequence joins TRBV7-8 and TRBJ2-3; D gene ambiguous. V lost 1 base and J 2 bases, leaving 7 bases between the germline ends. CDR1 is SGHVS, CDR2 FQNEAQ, per germline. This CDR3 has 14 amino acids. The CDR3 region has the DNA TGTGCCAGCAGCTTAGTACAGATCACAGATACGCAGTATTTT. As protein: CASSLVQITDTQYF. Based on the CDR3 plus reference TRBV7-8 and TRBJ2-3, the full variable domain is GAGVSQSPRYKVAKRGQDVALRCDPISGHVSLFWYQQALGQGPEFLTYFQNEAQLDKSGLPSDRFFAERPEGSVSTLKIQRTQQEDSAVYLCASSLVQITDTQYFGPGTRLTVL.

The table lists this clone with a count of one. The genes are TRBV5-6 and TRBJ1-3, with 7 bases lining up with TRBD1. This CDR3 is 15 amino acids long. With V trimmed by 1 base and J by 0 bases, 1 base remained unmatched. The germline gives CDR1 SGHDT, CDR2 YYEEEE. The CDR3 DNA follows: TGTGCCAGCAGCTTGAGGGGGCTCTCTGGAAACACCATATATTTT. Translation: CASSLRGLSGNTIYF.

This clone was seen once. V is TRBV9 and J is TRBJ1-3, with a weak D call TRBD1 (5 bases). Germline assignment: CDR1 SGDLS and CDR2 YYNGEE. Trimming shortened V by 0 bases and J by 3 bases, and 10 bases separated the two germline ends. The CDR3 is 15 residues long. CDR3: CASSVGQGVGNTIYF. The CDR3 nucleotides are TGTGCCAGCAGCGTAGGGCAGGGCGTTGGAAACACCATATATTTT.

V is TRBV30 and J is TRBJ2-5; 11 nucleotides align to TRBD2. Unmatched junction bases numbered 16, after V lost 2 bases and J lost 2 bases. There are 19 residues in the CDR3. Germline assignment: CDR1 GTSNPN and CDR2 SVGIG (reference sequence). CDR3 amino acids: CAWSPAGTKGTSGQETQYF. CDR3 bases: TGTGCCTGGAGTCCGGCCGGGACAAAAGGGACTAGCGGACAAGAGACCCAGTACTTC.